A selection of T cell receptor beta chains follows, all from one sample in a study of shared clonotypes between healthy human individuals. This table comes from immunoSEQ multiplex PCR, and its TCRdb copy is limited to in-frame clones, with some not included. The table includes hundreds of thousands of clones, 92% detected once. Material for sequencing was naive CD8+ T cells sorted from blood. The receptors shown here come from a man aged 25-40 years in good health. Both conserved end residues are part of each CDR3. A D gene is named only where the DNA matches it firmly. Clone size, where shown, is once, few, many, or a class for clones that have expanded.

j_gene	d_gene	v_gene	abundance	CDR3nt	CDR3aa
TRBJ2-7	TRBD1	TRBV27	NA	TGTGCCAGCAGCCTTAGGTGGGACAGGGTCTCCTACGAGCAGTACTTC	CASSLRWDRVSYEQYF
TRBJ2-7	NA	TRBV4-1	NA	TGCGCCAGCAGCCAAGAACCGAGCCGAGGGCAGTACTTC	CASSQEPSRGQYF
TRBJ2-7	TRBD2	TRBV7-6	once	TGTGCCAGCAGCTTAGCGCCCGGGCTAGCGGACTACGAGCAGTACTTC	CASSLAPGLADYEQYF
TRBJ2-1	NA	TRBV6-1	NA	TGTGCCAGCAGTGAAGCGCAGGGTACAATCTACAATGAGCAGTTCTTC	CASSEAQGTIYNEQFF
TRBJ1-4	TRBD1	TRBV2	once	TGTGCCAGCAGTGGGGACAGGGTATATCTGTTTTTT	CASSGDRVYLFF
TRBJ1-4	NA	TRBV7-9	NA	TGTGCCAGCAGCTTAGCAGGGGCAGGGACTAATGAAAAACTGTTTTTT	CASSLAGAGTNEKLFF
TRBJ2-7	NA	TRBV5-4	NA	TGTGCCAGCAGCTTGGGGGACCAACCCTACGAGCAGTACTTC	CASSLGDQPYEQYF
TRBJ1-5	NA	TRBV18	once	TGTGCCAGCTCACCGCTAGGCGGTCAGCCCCAGCATTTT	CASSPLGGQPQHF
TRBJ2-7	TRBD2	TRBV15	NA	TGTGCCACCAGCGGAAGGACTAGCTCCTACGAGCAGTACTTC	CATSGRTSSYEQYF
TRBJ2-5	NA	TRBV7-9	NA	TGTGCCAGCAGCTCCTCCCTTGCAGAGACCCAGTACTTC	CASSSSLAETQYF
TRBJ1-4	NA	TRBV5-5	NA	TGTGCCAGCAGCTTATATAGGGAAAATGAAAAACTGTTTTTT	CASSLYRENEKLFF
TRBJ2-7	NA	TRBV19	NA	TGTGCCAGTAGTCAACAGGGATGGGCAAACGAGCAGTACTTC	CASSQQGWANEQYF
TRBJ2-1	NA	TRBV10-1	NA	TGCGCCAGCAGTGAGACTCGGGAGACCTACAATGAGCAGTTCTTC	CASSETRETYNEQFF
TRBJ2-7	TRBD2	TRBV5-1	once	TGCGCCAGCAGCCTACAAGGACTAGCGGGTCCCTACGAGCAGTACTTC	CASSLQGLAGPYEQYF
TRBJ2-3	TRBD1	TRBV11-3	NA	TGTGCCAGCAGCTTCCCCGGGACAGGGGGCGCAGATACGCAGTATTTT	CASSFPGTGGADTQYF
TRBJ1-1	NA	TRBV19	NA	TGTGCCAGTAGTGTCAAGGGCATGAACACTGAAGCTTTCTTT	CASSVKGMNTEAFF
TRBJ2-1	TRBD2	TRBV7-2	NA	TGTGCCAGCAGCTTAGAGGGTAGCGGGTTCTCCTACAATGAGCAGTTCTTC	CASSLEGSGFSYNEQFF
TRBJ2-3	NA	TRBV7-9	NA	TGTGCCAGCCGGTCTCAAGCGGCAGATACGCAGTATTTT	CASRSQAADTQYF
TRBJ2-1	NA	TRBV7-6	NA	TGTGCCAGCAGCCCCAGGGTTAAGGATGAGCAGTTCTTC	CASSPRVKDEQFF
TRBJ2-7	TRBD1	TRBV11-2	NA	TGTGCCAGCAGCTACGGGACAGGGGCTTTGTACGAGCAGTACTTC	CASSYGTGALYEQYF